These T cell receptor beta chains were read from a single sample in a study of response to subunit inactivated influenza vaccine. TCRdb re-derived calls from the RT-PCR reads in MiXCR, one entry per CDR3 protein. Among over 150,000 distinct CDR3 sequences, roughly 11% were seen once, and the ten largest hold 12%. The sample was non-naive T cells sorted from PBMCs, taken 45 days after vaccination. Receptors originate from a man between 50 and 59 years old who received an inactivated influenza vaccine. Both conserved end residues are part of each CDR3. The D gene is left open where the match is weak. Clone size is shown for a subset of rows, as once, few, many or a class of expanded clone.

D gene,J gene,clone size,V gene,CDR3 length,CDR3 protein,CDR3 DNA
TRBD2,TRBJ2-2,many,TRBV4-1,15,CASEDWTSGTGELFF,TGCGCCAGCGAAGATTGGACTAGCGGGACCGGGGAGCTGTTTTTT
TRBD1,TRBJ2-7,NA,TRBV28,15,CASRARGTGSGEQYF,TGTGCCAGCAGGGCCCGGGGGACAGGGTCGGGAGAGCAGTACTTC
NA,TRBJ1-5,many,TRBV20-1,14,CSAGVRAGYQPQHF,TGCAGTGCTGGCGTCAGGGCAGGGTATCAGCCCCAGCATTTT
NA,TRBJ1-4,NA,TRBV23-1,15,CASSQLCRVNEKLFF,TGCGCCAGCAGTCAATTGTGCAGGGTTAATGAAAAACTGTTTTTT
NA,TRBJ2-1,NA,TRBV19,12,CASSMSRGEQFF,TGTGCCAGTAGTATGTCGCGTGGTGAGCAGTTCTTC
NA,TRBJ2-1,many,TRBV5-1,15,CASSLDQGSIGEQFF,TGCGCCAGCAGCTTAGACCAGGGGTCGATAGGTGAGCAGTTCTTC
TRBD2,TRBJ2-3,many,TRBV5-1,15,CASTTSGVRTDTQYF,TGCGCCAGCACTACTAGCGGGGTCAGAACAGATACGCAGTATTTT
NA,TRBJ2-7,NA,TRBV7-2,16,CASSPNQRGGLSDLYF,TGTGCCAGCAGCCCGAACCAACGAGGCGGGCTCTCGGATTTGTACTTC
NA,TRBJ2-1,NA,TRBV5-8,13,CASSLQGSGRQFF,TGTGCCAGCAGCTTACAGGGAAGCGGGCGGCAGTTCTTC
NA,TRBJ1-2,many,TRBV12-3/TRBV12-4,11,CASSWGDGYTF,TGTGCCAGCAGTTGGGGAGATGGCTACACCTTC
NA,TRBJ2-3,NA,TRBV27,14,CASSPRGSTDTQYF,TGTGCCAGCAGTCCCCGGGGTAGCACAGATACGCAGTATTTT
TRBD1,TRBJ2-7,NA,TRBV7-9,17,CASSYRVGQGVIYEQYF,TGTGCCAGCAGCTATAGGGTGGGACAGGGGGTAATCTACGAGCAGTACTTC
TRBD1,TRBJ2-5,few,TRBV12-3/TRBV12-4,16,CASRPSPGQGEETQYF,TGTGCCAGCAGGCCTAGCCCGGGACAGGGAGAAGAGACCCAGTACTTC
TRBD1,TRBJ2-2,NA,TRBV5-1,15,CASSLGQGGGGELFF,TGCGCCAGCAGCTTAGGACAGGGAGGAGGCGGGGAGCTGTTTTTT
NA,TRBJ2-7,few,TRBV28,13,CASQRAGEYEQYF,TGTGCCTCTCAAAGGGCAGGGGAATACGAGCAGTACTTC
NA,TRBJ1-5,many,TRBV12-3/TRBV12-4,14,CASSQGLGNQPQHF,TGTGCCAGCAGCCAAGGGCTTGGCAATCAGCCCCAGCATTTT
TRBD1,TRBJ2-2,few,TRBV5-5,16,CASGLTGRANTGELFF,TGTGCCAGCGGATTGACAGGGCGCGCGAACACCGGGGAGCTGTTTTTT
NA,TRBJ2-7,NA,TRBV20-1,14,CSARDVRMAYEQYF,TGCAGTGCTAGAGATGTCAGGATGGCCTACGAGCAGTACTTC
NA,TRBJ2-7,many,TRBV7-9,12,CASQRLGYEQYF,TGTGCATCGCAGCGCTTGGGCTACGAGCAGTACTTC
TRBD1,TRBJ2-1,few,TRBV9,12,CASSDRGNEQFF,TGTGCCAGCAGCGACAGGGGCAATGAGCAGTTCTTC
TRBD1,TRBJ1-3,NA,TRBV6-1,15,CASRLQGAGGNTIYF,TGTGCCAGCAGACTACAGGGGGCAGGTGGAAACACCATATATTTT
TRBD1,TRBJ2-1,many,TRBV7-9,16,CASSAPPGQPRNEQFF,TGTGCCAGCAGCGCACCCCCGGGACAGCCTCGCAATGAGCAGTTCTTC
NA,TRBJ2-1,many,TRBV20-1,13,CSASLWDNNEQFF,TGCAGTGCTAGTCTTTGGGATAATAATGAGCAGTTCTTC
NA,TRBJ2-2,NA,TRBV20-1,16,CSARDMGLANTGELFF,TGCAGTGCTAGAGATATGGGGCTAGCGAACACCGGGGAGCTGTTTTTT
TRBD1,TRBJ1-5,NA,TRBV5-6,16,CASSIPPGQGIQPQHF,TGTGCCAGCAGCATACCTCCGGGACAGGGGATTCAGCCCCAGCATTTT
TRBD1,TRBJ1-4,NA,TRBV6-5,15,CASSPSRQGYEKLFF,TGTGCCAGCAGTCCCTCCCGACAGGGATACGAAAAACTGTTTTTT
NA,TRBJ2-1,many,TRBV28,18,CASSWQPFRGTNYNEQFF,TGTGCCAGCAGTTGGCAACCGTTCCGTGGGACAAACTACAATGAGCAGTTCTTC
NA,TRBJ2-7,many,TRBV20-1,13,CSAPGTGSYEQYF,TGCAGTGCGCCCGGGACCGGCTCCTACGAGCAGTACTTC
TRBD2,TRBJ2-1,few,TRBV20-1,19,CSARPIAGGPLGTYNEQFF,TGCAGTGCTAGACCAATAGCGGGAGGCCCCCTGGGGACCTACAATGAGCAGTTCTTC
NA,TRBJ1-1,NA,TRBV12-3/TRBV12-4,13,CASSFSRGTEAFF,TGTGCCAGCAGTTTTTCCCGGGGCACTGAAGCTTTCTTT
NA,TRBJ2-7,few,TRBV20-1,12,CSADFVSYEQYF,TGCAGTGCTGACTTTGTCTCCTACGAGCAGTACTTC
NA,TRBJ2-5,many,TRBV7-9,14,CASSLSRLQETQYF,TGTGCCAGCAGCTTATCAAGGTTACAAGAGACCCAGTACTTC
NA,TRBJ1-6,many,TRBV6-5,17,CASSYRDTRSGNSPLHF,TGTGCCAGCAGTTACCGCGACACCCGATCGGGGAATTCACCCCTCCACTTT
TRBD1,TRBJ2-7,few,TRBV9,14,CASSATGGPQEQYF,TGTGCCAGCAGCGCGACAGGGGGCCCGCAAGAGCAGTACTTC
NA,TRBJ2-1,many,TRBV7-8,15,CASSSWAGPSGEQFF,TGTGCCAGCAGCTCCTGGGCGGGACCAAGTGGTGAGCAGTTCTTC
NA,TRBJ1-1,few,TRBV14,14,CASSQDISTGYLFF,TGTGCCAGCAGCCAAGATATCAGTACCGGGTACCTTTTCTTT
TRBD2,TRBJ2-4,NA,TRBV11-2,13,CASSLGIAGVQYF,TGTGCCAGCAGCTTAGGAATAGCGGGGGTTCAGTACTTC
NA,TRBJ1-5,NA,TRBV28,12,CASSFGGQPQHF,TGTGCCAGCAGTTTTGGCGGTCAGCCCCAGCATTTT
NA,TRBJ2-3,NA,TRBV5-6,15,CASSFEGYSTDTQYF,TGTGCCAGCAGCTTTGAGGGGTACAGCACAGATACGCAGTATTTT
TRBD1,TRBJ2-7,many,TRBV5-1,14,CASSLAGTGDEQYF,TGCGCCAGCAGCTTGGCCGGGACAGGGGACGAGCAGTACTTC
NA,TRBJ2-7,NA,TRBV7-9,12,CASTKSSYEQYF,TGTGCCAGCACCAAAAGCTCCTACGAGCAGTACTTC
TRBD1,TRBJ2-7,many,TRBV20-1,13,CSASRDRGLQQYF,TGCAGTGCTAGTAGAGACAGGGGCCTACAGCAGTACTTC
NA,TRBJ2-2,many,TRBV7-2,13,CASSLYMAGELFF,TGTGCCAGCAGCTTATATATGGCCGGGGAGCTGTTTTTT
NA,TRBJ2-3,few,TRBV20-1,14,CSALTGTGTDTQYF,TGCAGTGCTCTTACAGGAACGGGAACAGATACGCAGTATTTT
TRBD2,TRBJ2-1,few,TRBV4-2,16,CASSQDLAGVYNEQFF,TGTGCCAGCAGCCAAGACCTAGCGGGCGTTTACAATGAGCAGTTCTTC
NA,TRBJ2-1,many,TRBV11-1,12,CASSPRANEQFF,TGTGCCAGCAGCCCCCGCGCCAATGAGCAGTTCTTC
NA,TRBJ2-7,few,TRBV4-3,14,CASSQEPRAHEQYF,TGCGCCAGCAGCCAAGAACCCAGAGCCCACGAGCAGTACTTC
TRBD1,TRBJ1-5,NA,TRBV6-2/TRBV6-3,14,CASSETGGYQPQHF,TGTGCCAGCAGCGAGACAGGGGGCTATCAGCCCCAGCATTTT